This T cell receptor beta chain comes out of a study of control samples from healthy donors and cancer patients. Generated by immunoSEQ multiplex PCR, the TCRdb table keeps only in-frame clones and is missing some. The data contain some 150,000 clones, roughly 89% of them singletons. The CDR3 spans 15 residues. The V and J ends lost 2 bases and 0 bases respectively, with 8 bases between them. Germline CDR1 reads MGHRA; CDR2 reads YSYEKL. The chain carries TRBV4-1 and TRBJ1-5; D ambiguous. This TCR derives from a man aged 18 to 29 in good health. Sequencing used blood. The DNA of the CDR3 is TGCGCCAGCAGCCAATGGACCGATAGCAATCAGCCCCAGCATTTT. Translation: CASSQWTDSNQPQHF.